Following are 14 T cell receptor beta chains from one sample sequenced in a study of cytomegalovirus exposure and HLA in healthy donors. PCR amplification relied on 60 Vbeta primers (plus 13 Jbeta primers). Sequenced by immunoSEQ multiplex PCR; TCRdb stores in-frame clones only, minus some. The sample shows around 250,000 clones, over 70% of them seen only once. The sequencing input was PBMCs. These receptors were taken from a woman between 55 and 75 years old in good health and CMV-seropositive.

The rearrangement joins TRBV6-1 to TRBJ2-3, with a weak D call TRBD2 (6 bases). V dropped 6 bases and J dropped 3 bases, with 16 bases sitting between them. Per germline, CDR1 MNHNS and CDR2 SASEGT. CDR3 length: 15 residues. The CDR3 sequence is CASRIHGAGTDTQYF. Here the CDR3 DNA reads TGTGCCAGCAGGATTCATGGGGCGGGGACAGATACGCAGTATTTT.

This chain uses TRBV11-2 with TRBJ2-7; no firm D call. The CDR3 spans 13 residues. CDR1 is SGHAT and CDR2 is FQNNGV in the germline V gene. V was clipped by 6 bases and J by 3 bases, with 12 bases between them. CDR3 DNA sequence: TGTGCCAGCAGGTCTAGTAAAGACTACGAGCAGTACTTC. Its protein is CASRSSKDYEQYF.

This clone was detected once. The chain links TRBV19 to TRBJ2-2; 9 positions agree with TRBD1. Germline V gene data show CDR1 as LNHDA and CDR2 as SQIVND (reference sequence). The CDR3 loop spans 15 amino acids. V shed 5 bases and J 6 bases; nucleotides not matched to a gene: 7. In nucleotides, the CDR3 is TGTGCCAGTAGTGCGGACAGGGGTCTCGCCGGGGAGCTGTTTTTT. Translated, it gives CASSADRGLAGELFF.

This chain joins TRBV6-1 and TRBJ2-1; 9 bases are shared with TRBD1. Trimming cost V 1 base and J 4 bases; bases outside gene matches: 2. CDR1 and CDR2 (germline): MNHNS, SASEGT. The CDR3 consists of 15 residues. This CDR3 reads CASSEGTGEYNEQFF. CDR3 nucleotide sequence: TGTGCCAGCAGTGAAGGGACAGGGGAATACAATGAGCAGTTCTTC.

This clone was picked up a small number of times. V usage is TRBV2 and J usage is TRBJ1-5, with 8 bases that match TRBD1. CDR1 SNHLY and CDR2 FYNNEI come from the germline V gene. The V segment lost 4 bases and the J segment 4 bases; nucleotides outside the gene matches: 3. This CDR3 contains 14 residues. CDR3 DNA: TGTGCCAGCAGTGTTGACAGGGGAAATCAGCCCCAGCATTTT. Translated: CASSVDRGNQPQHF.

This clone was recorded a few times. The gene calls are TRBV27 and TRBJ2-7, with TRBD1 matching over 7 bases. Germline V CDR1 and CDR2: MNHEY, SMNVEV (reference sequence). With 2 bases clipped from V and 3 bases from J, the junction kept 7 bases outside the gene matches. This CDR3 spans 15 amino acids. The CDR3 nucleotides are TGTGCCAGCAGTTTACAGGGACAGCCGATCTACGAGCAGTACTTC. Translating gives CASSLQGQPIYEQYF.

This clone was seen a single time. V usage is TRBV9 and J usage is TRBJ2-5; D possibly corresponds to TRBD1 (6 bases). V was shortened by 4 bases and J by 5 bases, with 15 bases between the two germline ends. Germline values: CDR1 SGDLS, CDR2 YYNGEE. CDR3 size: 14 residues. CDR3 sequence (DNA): TGTGCCAGCAGCCGTAAGCCCCAGGGGGAGACCCAGTACTTC. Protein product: CASSRKPQGETQYF.

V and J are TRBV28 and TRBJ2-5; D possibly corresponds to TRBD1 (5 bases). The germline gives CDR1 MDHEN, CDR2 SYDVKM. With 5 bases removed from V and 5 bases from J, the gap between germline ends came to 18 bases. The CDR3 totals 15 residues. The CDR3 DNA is TGTGCCAGCAGTGGACACCTACAGGAAAGGGAGACCCAGTACTTC. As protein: CASSGHLQERETQYF.

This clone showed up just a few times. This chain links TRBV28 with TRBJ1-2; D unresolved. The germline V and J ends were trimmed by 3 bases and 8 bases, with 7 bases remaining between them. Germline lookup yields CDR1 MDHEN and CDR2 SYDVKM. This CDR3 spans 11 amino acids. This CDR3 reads CASSFTGGYTF. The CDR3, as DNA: TGTGCCAGCAGTTTTACGGGAGGCTACACCTTC.

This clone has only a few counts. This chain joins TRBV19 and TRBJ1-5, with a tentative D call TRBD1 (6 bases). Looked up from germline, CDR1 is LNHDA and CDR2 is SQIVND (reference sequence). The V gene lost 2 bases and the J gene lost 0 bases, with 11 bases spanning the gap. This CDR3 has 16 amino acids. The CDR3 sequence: CASSIPQGYSNQPQHF. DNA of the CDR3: TGTGCCAGTAGTATACCGCAGGGGTATAGCAATCAGCCCCAGCATTTT.

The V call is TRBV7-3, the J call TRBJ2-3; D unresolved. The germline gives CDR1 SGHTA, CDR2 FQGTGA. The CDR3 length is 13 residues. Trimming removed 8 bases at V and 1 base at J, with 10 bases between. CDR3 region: CASRLEGTDTQYF. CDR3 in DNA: TGTGCCAGCCGGCTAGAAGGCACAGATACGCAGTATTTT.

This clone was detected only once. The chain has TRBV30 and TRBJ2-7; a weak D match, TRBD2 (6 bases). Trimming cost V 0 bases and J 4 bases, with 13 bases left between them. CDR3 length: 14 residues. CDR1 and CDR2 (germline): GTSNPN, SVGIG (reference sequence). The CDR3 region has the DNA TGTGCCTGGAGTGTTAAGGTCAGCGGGTACGAGCAGTACTTC. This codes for CAWSVKVSGYEQYF.

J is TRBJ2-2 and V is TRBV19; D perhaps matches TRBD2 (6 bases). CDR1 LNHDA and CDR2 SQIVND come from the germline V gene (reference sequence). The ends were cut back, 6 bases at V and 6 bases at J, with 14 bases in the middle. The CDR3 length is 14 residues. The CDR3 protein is CASSAAGSAGELFF. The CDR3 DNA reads TGTGCCAGTAGCGCCGCGGGGAGCGCCGGGGAGCTGTTTTTT.

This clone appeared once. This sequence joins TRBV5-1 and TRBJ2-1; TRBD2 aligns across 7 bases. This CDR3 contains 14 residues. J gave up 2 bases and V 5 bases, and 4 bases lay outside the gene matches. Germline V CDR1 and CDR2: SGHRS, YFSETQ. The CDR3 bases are TGCGCCAGCAGGACAAGCGGGACCTACAATGAGCAGTTCTTC. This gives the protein CASRTSGTYNEQFF.